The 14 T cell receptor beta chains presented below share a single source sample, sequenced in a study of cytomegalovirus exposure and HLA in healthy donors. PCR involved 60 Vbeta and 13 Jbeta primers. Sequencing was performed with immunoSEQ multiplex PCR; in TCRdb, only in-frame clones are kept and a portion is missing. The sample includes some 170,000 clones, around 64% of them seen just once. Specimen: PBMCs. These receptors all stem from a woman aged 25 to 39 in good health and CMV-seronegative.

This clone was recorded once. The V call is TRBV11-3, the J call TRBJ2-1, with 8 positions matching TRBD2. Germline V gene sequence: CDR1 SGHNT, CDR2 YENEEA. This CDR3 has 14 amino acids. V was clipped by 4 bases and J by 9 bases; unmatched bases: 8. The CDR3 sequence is CASSSGTRRGEQFF. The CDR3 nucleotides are TGTGCCAGCAGCTCCGGGACTAGGAGGGGTGAGCAGTTCTTC.

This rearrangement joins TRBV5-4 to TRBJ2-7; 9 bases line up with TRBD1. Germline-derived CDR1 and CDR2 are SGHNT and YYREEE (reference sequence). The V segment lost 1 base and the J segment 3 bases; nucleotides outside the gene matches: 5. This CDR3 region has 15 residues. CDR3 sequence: CASSLPRQGGYEQYF. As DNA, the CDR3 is TGTGCCAGCAGCTTGCCCCGACAGGGGGGCTACGAGCAGTACTTC.

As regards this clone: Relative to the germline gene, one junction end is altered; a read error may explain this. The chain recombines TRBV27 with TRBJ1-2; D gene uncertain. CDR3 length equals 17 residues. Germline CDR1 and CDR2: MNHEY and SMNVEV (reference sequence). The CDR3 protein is CASSFSSVSSDNYGYPF. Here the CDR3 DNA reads TGTGCCAGCAGTTTTTCCTCAGTGTCGTCGGATAACTATGGCTACCCCTTC.

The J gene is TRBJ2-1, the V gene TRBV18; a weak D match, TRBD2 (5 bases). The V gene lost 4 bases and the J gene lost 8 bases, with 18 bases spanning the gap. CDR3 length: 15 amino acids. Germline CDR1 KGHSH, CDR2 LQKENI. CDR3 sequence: CASSLTGIQADEQFF. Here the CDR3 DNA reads TGTGCCAGCTCACTGACTGGGATTCAAGCGGATGAGCAGTTCTTC.

The CDR3 is CASSDPGQGNYEQYF. CDR3 nucleotides: TGTGCCAGCAGCGATCCGGGACAGGGGAACTACGAGCAGTACTTC. This sequence joins TRBV21-1 and TRBJ2-7; the table's D call, TRBD1, was not checked against the DNA. TRBV21-1 is shown as a pseudogene. The CDR3 is 15 residues long.

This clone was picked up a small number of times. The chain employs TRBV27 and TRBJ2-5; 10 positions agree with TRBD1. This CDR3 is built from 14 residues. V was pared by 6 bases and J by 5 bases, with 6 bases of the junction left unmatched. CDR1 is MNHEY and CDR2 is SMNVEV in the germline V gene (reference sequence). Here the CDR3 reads CASSGTGVRETQYF. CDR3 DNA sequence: TGTGCCAGCAGCGGGACAGGGGTACGGGAGACCCAGTACTTC.

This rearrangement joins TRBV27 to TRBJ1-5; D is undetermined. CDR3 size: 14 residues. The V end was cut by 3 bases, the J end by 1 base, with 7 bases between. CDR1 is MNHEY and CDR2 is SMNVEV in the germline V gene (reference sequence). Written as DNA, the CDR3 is TGTGCCAGCAGTTTTGGAGGGAGCAATCAGCCCCAGCATTTT. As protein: CASSFGGSNQPQHF.

The CDR3 region is CASSRRDRVYNEQFF. DNA of the CDR3: TGTGCCAGCAGCCGCCGGGACAGGGTATACAATGAGCAGTTCTTC. The chain employs TRBV7-2 and TRBJ2-1, with TRBD1 identical over 9 bases. Germline trimming cut 5 bases from V and 4 bases from J; bases unmatched to any gene: 6. The germline V gene encodes CDR1 SGHTA and CDR2 FQGNSA. The CDR3 is 15 amino acids. Full variable domain (outside the CDR3, taken from reference TRBV7-2 and TRBJ2-1): GAGVSQSPSNKVTEKGKDVELRCDPISGHTALYWYRQSLGQGLEFLIYFQGNSAPDKSGLPSDRFSAERTGGSVSTLTIQRTQQEDSAVYLCASSRRDRVYNEQFFGPGTRLTVL.

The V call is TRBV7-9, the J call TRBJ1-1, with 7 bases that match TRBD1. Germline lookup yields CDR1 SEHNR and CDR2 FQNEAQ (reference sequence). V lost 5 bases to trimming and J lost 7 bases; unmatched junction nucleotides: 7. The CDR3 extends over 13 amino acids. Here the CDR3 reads CASSPMTGIEAFF. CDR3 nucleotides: TGTGCCAGCAGCCCTATGACAGGGATTGAAGCTTTCTTT.

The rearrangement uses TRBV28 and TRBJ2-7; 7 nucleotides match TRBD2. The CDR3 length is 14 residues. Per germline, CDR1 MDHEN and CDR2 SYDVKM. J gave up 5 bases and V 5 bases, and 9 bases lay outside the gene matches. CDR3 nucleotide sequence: TGTGCCAGCAGTCGAGCGGGAATGGTCAACGAGCAGTACTTC. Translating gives CASSRAGMVNEQYF.

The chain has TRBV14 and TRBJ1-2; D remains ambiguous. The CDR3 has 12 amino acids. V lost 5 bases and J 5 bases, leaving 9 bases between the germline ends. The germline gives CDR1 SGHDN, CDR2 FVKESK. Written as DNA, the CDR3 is TGTGCCAGCAGCACTACGGTTTATGGCTACACCTTC. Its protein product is CASSTTVYGYTF.

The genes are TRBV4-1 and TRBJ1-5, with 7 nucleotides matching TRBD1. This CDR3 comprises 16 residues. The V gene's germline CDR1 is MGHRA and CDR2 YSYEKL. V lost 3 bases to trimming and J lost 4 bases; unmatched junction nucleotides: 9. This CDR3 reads CASSQPAGQLNQPQHF. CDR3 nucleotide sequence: TGCGCCAGCAGCCAGCCCGCGGGACAGCTTAATCAGCCCCAGCATTTT.

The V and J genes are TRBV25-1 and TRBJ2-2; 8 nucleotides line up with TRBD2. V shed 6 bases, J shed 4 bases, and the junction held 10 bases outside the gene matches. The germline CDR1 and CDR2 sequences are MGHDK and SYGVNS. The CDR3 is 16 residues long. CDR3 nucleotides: TGTGCCAGCAGGGATAGCGGGAAGGGGGTCACCGGGGAGCTGTTTTTT. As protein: CASRDSGKGVTGELFF.

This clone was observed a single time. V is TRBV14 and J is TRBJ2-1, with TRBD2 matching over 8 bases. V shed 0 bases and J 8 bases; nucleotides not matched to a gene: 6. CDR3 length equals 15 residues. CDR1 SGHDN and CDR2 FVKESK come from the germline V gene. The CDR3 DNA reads TGTGCCAGCAGCCAAGATGGACTAGCTCCCCATGAGCAGTTCTTC. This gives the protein CASSQDGLAPHEQFF. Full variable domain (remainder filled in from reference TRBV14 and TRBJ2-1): EAGVTQFPSHSVIEKGQTVTLRCDPISGHDNLYWYRRVMGKEIKFLLHFVKESKQDESGMPNNRFLAERTGGTYSTLKVQPAELEDSGVYFCASSQDGLAPHEQFFGPGTRLTVL.